The TCR beta chain described here comes from a study of blood T cell repertoires in COVID-19. Study background: Samples came from the United States, Italy and Spain, spanning acute and convalescent COVID-19. Nucleic acid was either cDNA or gDNA, and it came from T cells, B-cell-depleted T cells, or PBMCs.

Study processing details: Reference gene primers were amplified, and this amplification served to estimate nucleated cell counts. TCRdb's copy holds only in-frame clones and misses some; the assay was immunoSEQ multiplex PCR. Clone size and V and J calls were adopted from that table, with D and trimming inferred from the DNA. The sample has about 120,000 clones; 85% to 90% are singletons. The length of the CDR3 is 15 residues. The ends lost 2 bases at V and 1 base at J; junction bases unmatched: 5. The germline V gene encodes CDR1 SGHDT and CDR2 YYEEEE. This chain connects TRBV5-6 to TRBJ1-1; TRBD1 matches at 7 bases. The TCR was taken from a man of 80 years or more with acute or convalescent COVID-19. The source material was peripheral blood. Here the CDR3 reads CASSLEWTGNTEAFF. In nucleotides, the CDR3 is TGTGCCAGCAGCTTAGAATGGACAGGGAACACTGAAGCTTTCTTT.